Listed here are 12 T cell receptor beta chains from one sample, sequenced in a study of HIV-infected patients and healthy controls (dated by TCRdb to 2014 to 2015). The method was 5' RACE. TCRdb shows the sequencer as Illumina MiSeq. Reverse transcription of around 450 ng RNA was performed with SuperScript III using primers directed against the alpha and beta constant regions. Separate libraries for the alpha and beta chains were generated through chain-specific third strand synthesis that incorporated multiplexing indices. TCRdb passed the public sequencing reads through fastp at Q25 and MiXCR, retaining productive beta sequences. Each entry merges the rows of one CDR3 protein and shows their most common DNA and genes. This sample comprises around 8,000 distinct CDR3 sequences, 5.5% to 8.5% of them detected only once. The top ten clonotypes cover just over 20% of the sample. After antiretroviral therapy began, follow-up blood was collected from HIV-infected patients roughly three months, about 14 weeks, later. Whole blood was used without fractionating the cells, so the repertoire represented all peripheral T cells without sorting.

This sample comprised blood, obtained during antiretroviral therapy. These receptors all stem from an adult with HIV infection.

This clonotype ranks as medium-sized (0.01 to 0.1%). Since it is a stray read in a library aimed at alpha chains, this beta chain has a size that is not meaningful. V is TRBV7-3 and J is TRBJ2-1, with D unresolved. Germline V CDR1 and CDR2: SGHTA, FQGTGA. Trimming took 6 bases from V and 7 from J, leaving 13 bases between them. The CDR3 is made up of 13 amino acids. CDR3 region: CASSLGSENEQFF. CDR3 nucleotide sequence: TGTGCCAGCAGTTTAGGTTCTGAAAATGAGCAGTTCTTC.

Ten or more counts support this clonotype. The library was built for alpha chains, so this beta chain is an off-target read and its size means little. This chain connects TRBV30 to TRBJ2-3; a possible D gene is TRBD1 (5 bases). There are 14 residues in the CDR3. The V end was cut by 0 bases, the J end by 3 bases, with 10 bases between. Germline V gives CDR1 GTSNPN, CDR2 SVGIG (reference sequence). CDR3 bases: TGTGCCTGGAGTGTACTGCCAGGGACAGATACGCAGTATTTT. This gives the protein CAWSVLPGTDTQYF.

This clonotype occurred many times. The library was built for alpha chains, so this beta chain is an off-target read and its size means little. The DNA of the CDR3 is TGTGCCAGCTCACCGTCCGGGACAGACCCATACGAGCAGTACTTC. It is translated as CASSPSGTDPYEQYF. The gene calls are TRBV18 and TRBJ2-7, with 7 bases that match TRBD1. This CDR3 is 15 amino acids long. V shed 3 bases, J shed 4 bases, and the junction held 9 bases outside the gene matches. Per germline, CDR1 KGHSH and CDR2 LQKENI. Full variable domain (outside the CDR3, taken from reference TRBV18 and TRBJ2-7): NAGVMQNPRHLVRRRGQEARLRCSPMKGHSHVYWYRQLPEEGLKFMVYLQKENIIDESGMPKERFSAEFPKEGPSILRIQQVVRGDSAAYFCASSPSGTDPYEQYFGPGTRLTVT.

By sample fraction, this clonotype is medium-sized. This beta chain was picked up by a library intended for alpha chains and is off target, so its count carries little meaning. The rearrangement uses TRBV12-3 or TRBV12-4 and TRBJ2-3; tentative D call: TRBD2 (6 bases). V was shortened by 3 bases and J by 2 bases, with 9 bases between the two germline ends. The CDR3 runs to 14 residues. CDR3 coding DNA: TGTGCCAGCAGTTTCGGGGGAGACACAGATACGCAGTATTTT. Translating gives CASSFGGDTDTQYF.

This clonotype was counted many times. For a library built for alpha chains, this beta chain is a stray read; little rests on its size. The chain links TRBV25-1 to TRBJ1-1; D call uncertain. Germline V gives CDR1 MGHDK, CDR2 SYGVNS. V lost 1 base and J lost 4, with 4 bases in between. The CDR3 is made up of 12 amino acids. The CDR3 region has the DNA TGTGCCAGCAGTGAATTGGGCACTGAAGCTTTCTTT. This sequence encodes CASSELGTEAFF.

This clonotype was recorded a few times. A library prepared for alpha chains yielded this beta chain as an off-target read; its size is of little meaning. CDR3: CASRPTGRPGNEQFF. The CDR3 DNA follows: TGCGCCAGCAGACCGACAGGGCGACCTGGAAATGAGCAGTTCTTC. V gene TRBV23-1 combines with J gene TRBJ2-1, with 7 bases identical to TRBD1. TRBV23-1 is known as an ORF, though its function is uncertain. CDR3 length: 15 amino acids. The ends lost 6 bases at V and 7 bases at J; junction bases unmatched: 12.

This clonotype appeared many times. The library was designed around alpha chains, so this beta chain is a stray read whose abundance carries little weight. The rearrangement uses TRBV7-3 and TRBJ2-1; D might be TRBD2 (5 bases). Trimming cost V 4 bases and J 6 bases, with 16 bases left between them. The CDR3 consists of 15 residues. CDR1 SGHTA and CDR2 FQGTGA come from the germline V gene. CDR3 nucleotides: TGTGCCAGCAGCTCGGACTGGTTTGAGGCCAATGAGCAGTTCTTC. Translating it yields CASSSDWFEANEQFF.

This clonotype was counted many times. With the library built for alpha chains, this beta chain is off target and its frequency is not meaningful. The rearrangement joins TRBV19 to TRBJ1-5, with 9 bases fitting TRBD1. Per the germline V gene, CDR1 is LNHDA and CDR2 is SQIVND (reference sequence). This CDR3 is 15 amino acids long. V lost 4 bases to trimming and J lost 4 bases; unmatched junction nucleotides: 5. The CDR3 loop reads CASSTRTGENQPQHF. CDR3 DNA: TGTGCCAGTAGTACGCGGACAGGGGAAAATCAGCCCCAGCATTTT.

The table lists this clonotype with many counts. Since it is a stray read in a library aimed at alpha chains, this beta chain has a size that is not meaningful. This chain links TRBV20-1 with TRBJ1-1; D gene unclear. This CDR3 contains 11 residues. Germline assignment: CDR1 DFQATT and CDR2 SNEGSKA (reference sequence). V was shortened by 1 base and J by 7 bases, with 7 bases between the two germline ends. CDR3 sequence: CSARVGNEAFF. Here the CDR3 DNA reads TGCAGTGCTAGAGTGGGAAATGAAGCTTTCTTT.

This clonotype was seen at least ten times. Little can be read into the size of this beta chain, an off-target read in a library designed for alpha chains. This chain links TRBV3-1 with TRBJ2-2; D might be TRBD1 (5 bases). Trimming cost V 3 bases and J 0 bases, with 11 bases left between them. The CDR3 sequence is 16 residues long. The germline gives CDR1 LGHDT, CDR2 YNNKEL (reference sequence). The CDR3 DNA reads TGTGCCAGCAGCCACAGGACACGAGCGAACACCGGGGAGCTGTTTTTT. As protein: CASSHRTRANTGELFF.

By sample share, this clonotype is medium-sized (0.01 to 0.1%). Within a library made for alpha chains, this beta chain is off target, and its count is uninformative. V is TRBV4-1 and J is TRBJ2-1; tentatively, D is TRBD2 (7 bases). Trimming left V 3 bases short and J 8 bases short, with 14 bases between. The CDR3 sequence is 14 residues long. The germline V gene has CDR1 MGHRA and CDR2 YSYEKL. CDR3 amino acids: CASSHAGAGYEQFF. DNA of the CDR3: TGCGCCAGCAGCCACGCGGGGGCTGGGTATGAGCAGTTCTTC.

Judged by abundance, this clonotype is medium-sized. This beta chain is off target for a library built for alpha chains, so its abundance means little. This CDR3 reads CASSLANYGYTF. The CDR3 DNA reads as TGCGCCAGCAGCTTAGCTAACTATGGCTACACCTTC. The J gene is TRBJ1-2, the V gene TRBV5-1; no clear D. The CDR3 loop spans 12 amino acids. Germline V gives CDR1 SGHRS, CDR2 YFSETQ. V gave up 2 bases and J gave up 0 bases, with 2 bases separating them.